This T cell receptor (beta chain) emerged from a study of blood T cell repertoires in COVID-19. CDR1 and CDR2 from the germline V gene are LGHDT and YNNKEL (reference sequence). The CDR3 totals 14 residues. V lost 0 bases and J 4 bases, leaving 9 bases between the germline ends. Sequenced by immunoSEQ multiplex PCR; TCRdb stores in-frame clones only, minus some. The table has about 280,000 clones, 88% seen once. The sequence was obtained from a woman in her sixties or seventies in a cohort exposed to, infected with or recovered from COVID-19 (not recorded which). The sequenced material came from PBMCs or T cells enriched from blood (not recorded which). This chain connects TRBV3-1 (or the pseudogene TRBV3-2) to TRBJ1-2, with unresolved D. DNA of the CDR3: TGTGCCAGCAGCCAAGAGCGTCATTCCTATGGCTACACCTTC. Amino acids: CASSQERHSYGYTF.